The 29 T cell receptor beta chains below all came from one sample that was sequenced in a study of Graves' ophthalmopathy and Graves' hyperthyroidism. Researchers took RNA transcripts and amplified TCR beta CDR3 regions from them. The authors performed first-round RT-PCR with HTBI primers and then a second-round multiplex PCR. Via MiXCR, TCRdb re-called the multiplex PCR reads, giving one row per CDR3 protein. This table holds about 220,000 distinct CDR3 sequences, approximately 21% found once. Sequences were obtained from peripheral blood. These receptors came from a woman between 45 and 60 years old with Graves' ophthalmopathy.

This clonotype was observed many times. The chain recombines TRBV12-3 or TRBV12-4 with TRBJ2-5; TRBD2 might be the D (6 bases). This CDR3 comprises 14 residues. V was shortened by 8 bases and J by 5 bases, with 18 bases between the two germline ends. The CDR3 bases are TGTGCCAGCGCCCTGGGGGGTGGTCTCGAGACCCAGTACTTC. Its translation: CASALGGGLETQYF.

The gene calls are TRBV7-9 and TRBJ2-7, with TRBD1 matching 9 bases. Trimming took 5 bases from V and 5 from J; bases not matched to a gene: 7. In germline, CDR1 is SEHNR, CDR2 FQNEAQ (reference sequence). This CDR3 is 14 amino acids long. The DNA for the CDR3 is TGTGCCAGCAGCCCTTGGGACAGGGACCACGAGCAGTACTTC. As protein: CASSPWDRDHEQYF.

The J gene is TRBJ2-2, the V gene TRBV30; TRBD1 might be the D (6 bases). V lost 4 bases, J lost 1 base, and 10 bases lay in between. Germline CDR1 GTSNPN, CDR2 SVGIG (reference sequence). The CDR3 has 14 residues. CDR3 sequence: CAWIRGLNTGELFF. CDR3 nucleotide sequence: TGTGCCTGGATCAGGGGCCTGAACACCGGGGAGCTGTTTTTT. The full variable domain, rest sourced from reference TRBV30 and TRBJ2-2, is SQTIHQWPATLVQPVGSPLSLECTVEGTSNPNLYWYRQAAGRGLQLLFYSVGIGQISSEVPQNLSASRPQDRQFILSSKKLLLSDSGFYLCAWIRGLNTGELFFGEGSRLTVL.

This clonotype was seen ten or more times. The chain is built from TRBV6-5 and TRBJ1-6; unclear D gene. Germline V gene data show CDR1 as MNHEY and CDR2 as SVGAGI. The V end lost 2 bases, the J end lost 5 bases, and 7 bases lay between the germline ends. CDR3 size: 14 residues. CDR3 coding DNA: TGTGCCAGCAGTTACAAGGCTAATAATTCACCCCTCCACTTT. As protein: CASSYKANNSPLHF.

This clonotype was seen many times. J is TRBJ2-7 and V is TRBV9; weak D call: TRBD2 (5 bases). This CDR3 comprises 16 residues. With 0 bases removed from V and 0 bases from J, the gap between germline ends came to 13 bases. Per the germline V gene, CDR1 is SGDLS and CDR2 is YYNGEE. CDR3 sequence reads: CASSVESGSSSYEQYF. CDR3 in DNA: TGTGCCAGCAGCGTAGAAAGCGGATCGAGCTCCTACGAGCAGTACTTC.

The sample holds many counts of this clonotype. The V and J genes are TRBV28 and TRBJ2-5; D gene uncertain. This CDR3 has 13 residues. Germline-derived CDR1 and CDR2 are MDHEN and SYDVKM. Trimming pared 5 bases from V and 0 bases from J, leaving 7 bases between. The CDR3 coding sequence is TGTGCCAGCAGTCAAACCCACCAAGAGACCCAGTACTTC. This codes for CASSQTHQETQYF.

This clonotype was counted many times. CDR3 DNA: TGTGCCATTATCACCCAGACAGGGAGGTTTTTATGGGAGCAGTACTTC. Its protein is CAIITQTGRFLWEQYF. The genes are TRBV10-3 and TRBJ2-7; TRBD1 might be the D (7 bases). V shed 9 bases and J shed 7 bases, with 28 bases lying between them. Looked up from germline, CDR1 is ENHRY and CDR2 is SYGVKD. CDR3 length: 16 residues.

This chain links TRBV5-5 with TRBJ1-2; 7 nucleotides line up with TRBD1. Looked up from germline, CDR1 is SGHKS and CDR2 is YYEKEE (reference sequence). The V and J ends lost 2 bases and 8 bases, in that order; junction bases with no gene match: 9. The CDR3 contains 14 residues. The CDR3 bases are TGTGCCAGCAGCTTAGGTTCGGAAGGGGGCGGCTACACCTTC. It yields the protein CASSLGSEGGGYTF.

The chain has TRBV29-1 and TRBJ2-7; D unresolved. Germline V gene data show CDR1 as SQVTM and CDR2 as ANQGSEA. The CDR3 loop spans 12 amino acids. The ends were cut back, 4 bases at V and 0 bases at J, with 7 bases in the middle. CDR3 residues: CSVGTPSYEQYF. The CDR3 DNA follows: TGCAGCGTTGGAACACCCTCCTACGAGCAGTACTTC.

This clonotype came up many times. The V and J genes are TRBV6-1 and TRBJ2-4; D gene ambiguous. CDR3 length equals 17 residues. Trimming took 5 bases from V and 0 from J, leaving 17 bases between them. Germline V CDR1 and CDR2: MNHNS, SASEGT. CDR3 region: CASSRRDIRLAKNIQYF. In DNA form, the CDR3 reads TGTGCCAGCAGTAGAAGAGACATCAGACTAGCCAAAAACATTCAGTACTTC.

This clonotype appeared many times. The CDR3 spells CASSPEEGSSPLHF. The CDR3 coding sequence is TGTGCCAGCAGTCCAGAAGAGGGTTCTTCACCCCTCCACTTT. V gene TRBV12-3 or TRBV12-4 combines with J gene TRBJ1-6; no reliable D call. Trimming pared 5 bases from V and 9 bases from J, leaving 14 bases between. This CDR3 contains 14 residues.

The chain combines TRBV4-2 with TRBJ2-6, with D perhaps TRBD1 (6 bases). Germline CDR1 LGHNA, CDR2 YNFKEQ. The CDR3 covers 17 residues. The V end lost 6 bases, the J end lost 4 bases, and 19 bases lay between the germline ends. The CDR3 nucleotides read TGTGCCAGCAGGGGGGAACAGGGTTCTCCCGGGGCCAACGTCCTGACTTTC. It encodes CASRGEQGSPGANVLTF.

This clonotype was recorded at least ten times. J is TRBJ1-1 and V is TRBV16; D unresolved. The ends were cut back, 4 bases at V and 11 bases at J, with 14 bases in the middle. Germline CDR1 KGHSY, CDR2 FQNENV. The CDR3 runs to 12 residues. The CDR3 DNA sequence: TGTGCCAGCAGCCCCCTCAGAGGCTGGGCTTTCTTT. It yields the protein CASSPLRGWAFF.

This clonotype was observed many times. The genes are TRBV19 and TRBJ1-2, with TRBD1 identical over 7 bases. Germline V CDR1 and CDR2: LNHDA, SQIVND (reference sequence). The CDR3 contains 17 residues. Trimming took 6 bases from V and 2 from J; bases not matched to a gene: 15. The CDR3 nucleotides read TGTGCCAGTAGAACAGGGGTTCAGGTTTGGTCCAACTATGGCTACACCTTC. Translation gives CASRTGVQVWSNYGYTF.

This clonotype has a count of ten or more. This chain connects TRBV19 to TRBJ2-4; tentatively, D is TRBD2 (5 bases). The CDR3 sequence is 13 residues long. Trimming shortened V by 7 bases and J by 6 bases, and 13 bases separated the two germline ends. The germline V gene encodes CDR1 LNHDA and CDR2 SQIVND (reference sequence). The chain's CDR3 is CASNAGVANIQYF. The CDR3 DNA sequence: TGTGCCAGTAATGCCGGGGTGGCAAACATTCAGTACTTC.

This clonotype was counted at least ten times. The chain employs TRBV28 and TRBJ2-7; tentative D call: TRBD1 (6 bases). Germline V gene sequence: CDR1 MDHEN, CDR2 SYDVKM. The CDR3 loop spans 14 amino acids. The V and J ends lost 6 bases and 0 bases respectively, with 12 bases between them. The CDR3 DNA is TGTGCCAGCAGAGCATGGGACACCTCCTACGAGCAGTACTTC. It encodes CASRAWDTSYEQYF.

A few counts support this clonotype. This chain joins TRBV11-2 and TRBJ2-5; D not certain. The CDR3 is made up of 15 amino acids. Trimming left V 1 base short and J 1 base short, with 10 bases between. Looked up from germline, CDR1 is SGHAT and CDR2 is FQNNGV. CDR3 region: CASSLAAALQETQYF. Here the CDR3 DNA reads TGTGCCAGCAGCTTAGCTGCTGCCCTCCAAGAGACCCAGTACTTC.

This clonotype was recorded many times. A much larger clone sits a single nucleotide away, making a read error possible. The rearrangement joins TRBV12-3 or TRBV12-4 to TRBJ2-2; unclear D gene. Deletions cut 6 bases from V and 6 bases from J, with 5 bases between. This CDR3 comprises 11 residues. CDR3 nucleotide sequence: TGTGCCAGCAGCCTCCCCGGGGAGCTGTTTTTT. This translates into CASSLPGELFF.

Ten or more counts support this clonotype. The rearrangement uses TRBV7-8 and TRBJ2-7; the D is unclear. V was trimmed by 5 bases and J by 4 bases, leaving 6 bases between them. The CDR3 length is 11 residues. Germline V gene data show CDR1 as SGHVS and CDR2 as FQNEAQ. CDR3 in DNA: TGTGCCAGCAGCCCCAGGTACGAGCAGTACTTC. Its protein is CASSPRYEQYF.

In its sample, this clonotype was seen many times. J is TRBJ2-7 and V is TRBV7-8; weak D call: TRBD2 (5 bases). Trimming removed 5 bases at V and 3 bases at J, with 8 bases between. Germline CDR1 is SGHVS and CDR2 is FQNEAQ. This CDR3 region has 12 residues. For the CDR3, the DNA is TGTGCCAGCAGCATAGAGGGCTACGAGCAGTACTTC. Translation gives CASSIEGYEQYF.

The chain employs TRBV3-1 and TRBJ2-7, with 11 bases matching TRBD2. The CDR3 contains 14 residues. Trimming took 2 bases from V and 4 from J; bases not matched to a gene: 1. The germline gives CDR1 LGHDT, CDR2 YNNKEL (reference sequence). The DNA of the CDR3 is TGTGCCAGCAGCCAATTAGCGGGAGGGTACGAGCAGTACTTC. Residues: CASSQLAGGYEQYF.

This clonotype was detected a few times. The rearrangement uses TRBV18 and TRBJ1-1; D uncertain. The CDR3 extends over 13 amino acids. Germline CDR1 reads KGHSH; CDR2 reads LQKENI. V was shortened by 5 bases and J by 4 bases, with 11 bases between the two germline ends. CDR3 sequence reads: CASSSSPSTEAFF. CDR3 sequence (DNA): TGTGCCAGCTCATCATCCCCAAGCACTGAAGCTTTCTTT. Full variable domain (remainder filled in from reference TRBV18 and TRBJ1-1): NAGVMQNPRHLVRRRGQEARLRCSPMKGHSHVYWYRQLPEEGLKFMVYLQKENIIDESGMPKERFSAEFPKEGPSILRIQQVVRGDSAAYFCASSSSPSTEAFFGQGTRLTVV.

This clonotype was picked up many times. V usage is TRBV12-3 or TRBV12-4 and J usage is TRBJ2-7, with D perhaps given as TRBD1 or TRBD2 (6 bases each). The V end lost 5 bases, the J end lost 5 bases, and 16 bases lay between the germline ends. CDR3 length: 14 residues. The CDR3 DNA reads as TGTGCCAGCAGTGCCATGGGGGGCGCAGACGAGCAGTACTTC. Amino acids: CASSAMGGADEQYF.

This clonotype was seen at least ten times. The chain is built from TRBV18 and TRBJ2-4; no reliable D call. Between the trimmed V and J ends, which lost 3 bases and 0 bases, there was a span of 9 bases. The germline V gene encodes CDR1 KGHSH and CDR2 LQKENI. This CDR3 spans 15 amino acids. The CDR3 sequence: CASSPPSLAKNIQYF. CDR3 DNA: TGTGCCAGCTCACCGCCGTCCTTAGCCAAAAACATTCAGTACTTC. Drawing the rest from reference TRBV18 and TRBJ2-4, the complete variable domain is NAGVMQNPRHLVRRRGQEARLRCSPMKGHSHVYWYRQLPEEGLKFMVYLQKENIIDESGMPKERFSAEFPKEGPSILRIQQVVRGDSAAYFCASSPPSLAKNIQYFGAGTRLSVL.

The table lists this clonotype with a few counts. The chain joins TRBV28 to TRBJ1-2; D remains unclear. V lost 1 base and J 3 bases, leaving 6 bases between the germline ends. This CDR3 comprises 13 residues. The germline V gene has CDR1 MDHEN and CDR2 SYDVKM. In DNA form, the CDR3 reads TGTGCCAGCAGTTTATTCGTGCACTATGGCTACACCTTC. Translated, it gives CASSLFVHYGYTF.

Ten or more counts support this clonotype. This chain links TRBV28 with TRBJ2-5, with no clear D. Looked up from germline, CDR1 is MDHEN and CDR2 is SYDVKM. Trimming shortened V by 5 bases and J by 2 bases, and 12 bases separated the two germline ends. This CDR3 spans 14 amino acids. The CDR3 DNA follows: TGTGCCAGCAGTGGACCGATTAATCAAGAGACCCAGTACTTC. Translated: CASSGPINQETQYF.

This clonotype was seen at least ten times. The V call is TRBV5-1, the J call TRBJ2-4, with D tentatively TRBD2 (6 bases). The V and J ends lost 1 base and 1 base respectively, with 18 bases between them. Germline CDR1 is SGHRS and CDR2 is YFSETQ. CDR3 length: 18 residues. CDR3 region: CASSLLGGGSFAKNIQYF. CDR3 bases: TGCGCCAGCAGCTTGTTGGGCGGAGGGTCCTTCGCCAAAAACATTCAGTACTTC.

There are many counts of this clonotype. The rearrangement links TRBV28 to TRBJ2-4, with 7 nucleotides matching TRBD1. CDR3 length: 14 amino acids. The germline CDR1 and CDR2 sequences are MDHEN and SYDVKM. With 6 bases clipped from V and 4 bases from J, the junction kept 6 bases outside the gene matches. The CDR3 coding sequence is TGTGCCAGCAGGCCGGGACAGAGTAAAAACATTCAGTACTTC. Its translation is CASRPGQSKNIQYF.

This clonotype was seen ten or more times. The chain is built from TRBV5-1 and TRBJ2-7; D unresolved. The V end lost 0 bases, the J end lost 3 bases, and 10 bases lay between the germline ends. The CDR3 length is 14 residues. Germline assignment: CDR1 SGHRS and CDR2 YFSETQ. The CDR3 sequence: CASSLAEKNYEQYF. The CDR3 DNA reads as TGCGCCAGCAGCTTGGCCGAGAAGAACTACGAGCAGTACTTC.